This TCR beta chain was identified in a study of siplizumab effects on memory and regulatory T cells. Whole-study findings and limits: A minor share of alloreactive clones matched unstimulated subsets. Only a minority of proliferating CD4+ or CD8+ clones had an assignable naive or memory phenotype, with roughly 75-97% lacking one. Naive T cells seemed more diverse than memory cells; they also seemed major alloresponse contributors.

As for this clone: Antigen unknown.

Sequenced by immunoSEQ multiplex PCR; TCRdb stores in-frame clones only, minus some. The table lists 60,000 to 70,000 clones, roughly 88% of them singletons. The origin of this receptor is a human donor in good health. Sequencing was performed on Tregs sorted from blood.

The CDR3 coding sequence is TGTGCCTGGGCCGAAACACCGAGCTCCTACGAGCAGTACTTC. Amino acids: CAWAETPSSYEQYF. The chain carries TRBV30 and TRBJ2-7; D remains unclear. Trimming removed 5 bases at V and 0 bases at J, with 14 bases between. Germline loops: CDR1 GTSNPN, CDR2 SVGIG (reference sequence). The CDR3 totals 14 residues.